This T cell receptor (beta chain) comes out of a study of blood T cells in healthy people across ages. Study-level results: Using unsorted PBMCs precluded a conclusive naive versus antigen-experienced comparison. Naive CD4+ cell counts and diversity both ran higher in long-lived than in aged donors.

Primers used in a second PCR of roughly 7 to 11 cycles were a sample-barcoded 5' primer and a J-beta primer mix. TCRdb passed the 5' RACE reads through MiXCR, listing each CDR3 protein once. Altogether some 1.5 million distinct CDR3 sequences are present, over 25% being singletons, with the ten largest covering 7.7%. This clonotype was seen more than once but under ten times. Its target is unknown. At one end, the junction sequence differs from germline, possibly due to a read error. This CDR3 spans 14 amino acids. In germline, CDR1 is DFQATT, CDR2 SNEGSKA (reference sequence). The authors drew about 9.5 milliliters of peripheral blood from each donor.

Sequenced input: blood. The rearrangement joins TRBV20-1 to TRBJ2-7; D may match TRBD1 or TRBD2 (5 bases each). The TCR comes from a woman aged 30 to 39 in good health. CDR3 sequence (DNA): TGCAGTGCTACCGGGACGGGGAACACCTACAAGCAGTACTTC. Translated, it gives CSATGTGNTYKQYF.